This T cell receptor beta chain came from a study of cytomegalovirus exposure and HLA in healthy donors. With respect to this clone: Its cognate antigen is unknown.

The study sampled nominally healthy donors, though unrecorded immune exposures were likely. Study-wide results and limits: Follow-up analysis found HLA locus-dependent TCR association rates, highest for DRB1 and lowest for HLA-C. Some highly shared sequence variants likely arose as a pipeline artifact.

A multiplex PCR was run with 60 Vbeta primers and 13 Jbeta primers. TCRdb's table, derived via immunoSEQ multiplex PCR, lists solely in-frame clones and lacks some. This sample carries around 200,000 clones, about 86% of them seen once, and the ten largest clones take around 0.3%. The clonotype originates from a woman aged 30 to 39 in good health and CMV-seronegative. Specimen: PBMCs.

The CDR3 spells CASSSKPRDRDRYEQYF. The CDR3 nucleotides read TGCGCCAGCAGTTCTAAGCCCCGGGACAGGGATCGCTACGAGCAGTACTTC. This chain uses TRBV5-1 with TRBJ2-7; 9 bases are a match to TRBD1. The CDR3 is made up of 17 amino acids. The V and J ends lost 5 bases and 3 bases, in that order; junction bases with no gene match: 15. Germline V gene sequence: CDR1 SGHRS, CDR2 YFSETQ.